This TCR beta chain was profiled in a study of vaccination effects on CD4 cells after COVID-19. Study results and caveats: Substantial clonal contraction characterized both infection- and vaccine-induced clones late after vaccination.

Repertoires were generated with immunoSEQ multiplex PCR, while TCRdb's copy carries only in-frame clones and drops some. The sample consists of fewer than 30,000 clones, approximately 72% of them appearing once. Under the ViraFEST assay, PBMC were stimulated with viral peptide pools so that antigen-specific CD4+ T cells expanded. Sequencing was performed afterwards. Isolating CD4+ T cells followed roughly ten days of culture. Vaccine recipients, nucleocapsid antibody negative, had no prior SARS-CoV-2 infection. In the cultures, half the medium was exchanged for IL-2 medium on days 3 and 7. The CDR3 has 16 residues. V dropped 0 bases and J dropped 8; count of bases not matched to a gene: 10. Germline values: CDR1 SGDLS, CDR2 YYNGEE. Of note for this clone: Its antigen is not identified.

V gene TRBV9 combines with J gene TRBJ2-1; 8 bases fit TRBD2. This specimen was CD4+ T cells from PBMCs cultured with SARS-CoV-2 spike peptides, taken before COVID-19 vaccination. This TCR derives from a human donor who received a COVID-19 vaccine. DNA for the CDR3: TGTGCCAGCAGCGTAGTAGTTAGCGGGACGGAGCATGAGCAGTTCTTC. As protein: CASSVVVSGTEHEQFF.